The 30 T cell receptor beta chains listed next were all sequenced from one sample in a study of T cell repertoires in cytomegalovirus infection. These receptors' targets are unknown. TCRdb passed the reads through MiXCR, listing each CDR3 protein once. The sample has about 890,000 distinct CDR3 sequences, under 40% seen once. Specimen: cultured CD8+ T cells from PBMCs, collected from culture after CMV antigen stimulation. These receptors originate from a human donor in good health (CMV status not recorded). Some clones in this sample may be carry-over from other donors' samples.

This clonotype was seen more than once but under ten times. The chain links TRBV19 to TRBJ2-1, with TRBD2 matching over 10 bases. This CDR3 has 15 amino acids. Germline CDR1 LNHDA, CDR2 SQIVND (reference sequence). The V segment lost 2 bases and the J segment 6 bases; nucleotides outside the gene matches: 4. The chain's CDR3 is CASSIPGTSVNEQFF. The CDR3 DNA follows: TGTGCCAGTAGTATACCCGGGACTAGCGTCAATGAGCAGTTCTTC.

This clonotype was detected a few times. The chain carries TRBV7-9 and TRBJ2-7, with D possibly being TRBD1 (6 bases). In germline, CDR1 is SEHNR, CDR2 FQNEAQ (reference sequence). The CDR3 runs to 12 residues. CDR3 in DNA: TGTGCTTCGGCAGGGGAACCCTACGAGCAGTACTTC. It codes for CASAGEPYEQYF. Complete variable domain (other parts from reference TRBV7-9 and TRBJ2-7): DTGVSQNPRHKITKRGQNVTFRCDPISEHNRLYWYRQTLGQGPEFLTYFQNEAQLEKSRLLSDRFSAERPKGSFSTLEIQRTEQGDSAMYLCASAGEPYEQYFGPGTRLTVT.

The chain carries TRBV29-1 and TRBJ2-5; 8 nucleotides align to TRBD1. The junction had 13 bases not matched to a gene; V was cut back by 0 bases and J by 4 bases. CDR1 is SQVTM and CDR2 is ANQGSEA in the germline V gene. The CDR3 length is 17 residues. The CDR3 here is CSVEDLSETGDGETQYF. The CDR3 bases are TGCAGCGTTGAAGATCTTTCCGAGACAGGGGATGGAGAGACCCAGTACTTC.

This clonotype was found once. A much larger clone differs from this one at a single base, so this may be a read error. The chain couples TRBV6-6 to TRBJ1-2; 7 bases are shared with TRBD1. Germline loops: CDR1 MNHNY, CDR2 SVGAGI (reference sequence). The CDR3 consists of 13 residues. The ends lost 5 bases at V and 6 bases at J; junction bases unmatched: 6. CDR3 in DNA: TGTGCCAGCAGTGAGATAGGGGGCCATGGCTACACCTTC. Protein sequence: CASSEIGGHGYTF.

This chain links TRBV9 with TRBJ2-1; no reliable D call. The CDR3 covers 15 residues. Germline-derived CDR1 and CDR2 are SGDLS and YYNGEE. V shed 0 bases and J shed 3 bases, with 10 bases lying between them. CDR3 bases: TGTGCCAGCAGCGTAGGGCAGAACAACTACAATGAGCAGTTCTTC. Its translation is CASSVGQNNYNEQFF.

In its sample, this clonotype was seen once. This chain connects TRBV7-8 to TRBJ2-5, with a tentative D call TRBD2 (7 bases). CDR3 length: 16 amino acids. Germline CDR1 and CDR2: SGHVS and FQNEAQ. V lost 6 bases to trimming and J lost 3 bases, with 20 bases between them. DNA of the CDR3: TGTGCCAGCAGTACTATAGGGGGGGTGTTCAAAGAGACCCAGTACTTC. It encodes CASSTIGGVFKETQYF. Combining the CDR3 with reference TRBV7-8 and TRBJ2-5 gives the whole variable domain GAGVSQSPRYKVAKRGQDVALRCDPISGHVSLFWYQQALGQGPEFLTYFQNEAQLDKSGLPSDRFFAERPEGSVSTLKIQRTQQEDSAVYLCASSTIGGVFKETQYFGPGTRLLVL.

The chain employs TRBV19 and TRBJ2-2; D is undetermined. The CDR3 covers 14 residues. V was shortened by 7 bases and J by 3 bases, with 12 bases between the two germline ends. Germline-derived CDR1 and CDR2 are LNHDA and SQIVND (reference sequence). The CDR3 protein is CASTASPYTGELFF. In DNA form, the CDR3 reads TGTGCCAGTACGGCGTCACCGTACACCGGGGAGCTGTTTTTT.

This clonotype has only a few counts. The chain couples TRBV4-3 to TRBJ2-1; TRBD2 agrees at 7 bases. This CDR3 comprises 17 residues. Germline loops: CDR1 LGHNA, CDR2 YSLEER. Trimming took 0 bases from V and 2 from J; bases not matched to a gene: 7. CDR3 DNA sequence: TGCGCCAGCAGCCAAGAAACCCCTAGCGGACCCTACAATGAGCAGTTCTTC. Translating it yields CASSQETPSGPYNEQFF.

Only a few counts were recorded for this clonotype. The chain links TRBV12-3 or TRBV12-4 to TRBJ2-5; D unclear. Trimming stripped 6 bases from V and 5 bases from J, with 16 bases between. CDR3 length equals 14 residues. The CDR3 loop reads CASRFLGNEETQYF. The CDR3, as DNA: TGTGCCAGCAGATTCTTGGGGAACGAGGAGACCCAGTACTTC.

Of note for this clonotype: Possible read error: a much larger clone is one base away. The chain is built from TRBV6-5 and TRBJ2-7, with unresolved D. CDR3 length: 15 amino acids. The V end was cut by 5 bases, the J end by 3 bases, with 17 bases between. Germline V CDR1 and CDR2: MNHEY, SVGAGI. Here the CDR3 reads CASSDGLPVDYEQYF. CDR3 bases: TGTGCCAGCAGTGACGGCTTACCAGTGGACTACGAGCAGTACTTC.

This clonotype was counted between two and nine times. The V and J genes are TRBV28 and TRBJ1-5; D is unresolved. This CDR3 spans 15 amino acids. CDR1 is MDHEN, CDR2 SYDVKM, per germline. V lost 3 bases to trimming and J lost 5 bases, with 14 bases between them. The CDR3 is CASSFPRQTYQPQHF. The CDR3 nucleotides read TGTGCCAGCAGTTTCCCCCGACAAACCTATCAGCCCCAGCATTTT. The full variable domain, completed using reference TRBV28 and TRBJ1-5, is DVKVTQSSRYLVKRTGEKVFLECVQDMDHENMFWYRQDPGLGLRLIYFSYDVKMKEKGDIPEGYSVSREKKERFSLILESASTNQTSMYLCASSFPRQTYQPQHFGDGTRLSIL.

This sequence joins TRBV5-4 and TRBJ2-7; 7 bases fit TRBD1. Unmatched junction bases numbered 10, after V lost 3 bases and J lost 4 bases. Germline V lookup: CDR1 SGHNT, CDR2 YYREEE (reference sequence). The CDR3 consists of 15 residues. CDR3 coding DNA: TGTGCCAGCAGCTCCGGGACAGAGAATAGATACGAGCAGTACTTC. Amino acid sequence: CASSSGTENRYEQYF.

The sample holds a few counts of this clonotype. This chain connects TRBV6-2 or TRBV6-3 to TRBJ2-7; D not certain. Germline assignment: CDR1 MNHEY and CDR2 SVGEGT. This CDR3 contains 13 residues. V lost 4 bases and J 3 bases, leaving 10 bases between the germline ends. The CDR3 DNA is TGTGCCAGCAGTTTTGGTCTCTACTACGAGCAGTACTTC. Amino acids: CASSFGLYYEQYF.

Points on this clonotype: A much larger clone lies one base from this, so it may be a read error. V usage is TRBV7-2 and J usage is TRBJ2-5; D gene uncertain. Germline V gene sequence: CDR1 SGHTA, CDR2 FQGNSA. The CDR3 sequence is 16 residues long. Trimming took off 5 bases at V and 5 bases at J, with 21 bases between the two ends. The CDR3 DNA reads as TGTGCCAGCAGCGACTCCGCAAGGGATATCACCGAGACCCAGTACTTC. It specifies CASSDSARDITETQYF.

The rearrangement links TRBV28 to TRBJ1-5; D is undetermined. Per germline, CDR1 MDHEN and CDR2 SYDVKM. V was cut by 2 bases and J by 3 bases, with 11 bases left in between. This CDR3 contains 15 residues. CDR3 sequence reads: CASSLPGLYNQPQHF. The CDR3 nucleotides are TGTGCCAGCAGTTTACCAGGACTATACAATCAGCCCCAGCATTTT.

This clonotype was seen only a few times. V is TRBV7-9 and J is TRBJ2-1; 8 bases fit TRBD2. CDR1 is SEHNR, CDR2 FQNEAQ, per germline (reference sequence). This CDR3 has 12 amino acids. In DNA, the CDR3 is TGTGCTAACCACCCGGGGGGGAATGAGCAGTTCTTC. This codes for CANHPGGNEQFF.

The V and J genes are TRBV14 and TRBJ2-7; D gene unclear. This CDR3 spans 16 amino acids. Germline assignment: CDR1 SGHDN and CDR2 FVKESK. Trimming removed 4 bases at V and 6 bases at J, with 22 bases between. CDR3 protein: CASSRATRARRIEQYF. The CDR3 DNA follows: TGTGCCAGCAGCCGGGCTACAAGGGCCCGGCGGATCGAGCAGTACTTC.

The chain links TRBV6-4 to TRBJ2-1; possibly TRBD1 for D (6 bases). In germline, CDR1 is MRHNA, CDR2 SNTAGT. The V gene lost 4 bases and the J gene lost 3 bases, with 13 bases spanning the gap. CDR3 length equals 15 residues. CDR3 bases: TGTGCCAGCAGTGTTGTACAGGGACACTACAATGAGCAGTTCTTC. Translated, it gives CASSVVQGHYNEQFF.

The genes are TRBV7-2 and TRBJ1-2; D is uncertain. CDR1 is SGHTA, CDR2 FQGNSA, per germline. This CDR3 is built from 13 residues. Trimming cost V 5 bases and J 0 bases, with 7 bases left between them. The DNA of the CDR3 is TGTGCCAGCAGCACACGGCCTAACTATGGCTACACCTTC. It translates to CASSTRPNYGYTF.

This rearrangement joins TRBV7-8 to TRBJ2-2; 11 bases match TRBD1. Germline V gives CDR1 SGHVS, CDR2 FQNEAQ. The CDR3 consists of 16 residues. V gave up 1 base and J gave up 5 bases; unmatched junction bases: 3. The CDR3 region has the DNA TGTGCCAGCAGCTTAGGGACAGGGGGCCGGACCGGGGAGCTGTTTTTT. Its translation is CASSLGTGGRTGELFF.

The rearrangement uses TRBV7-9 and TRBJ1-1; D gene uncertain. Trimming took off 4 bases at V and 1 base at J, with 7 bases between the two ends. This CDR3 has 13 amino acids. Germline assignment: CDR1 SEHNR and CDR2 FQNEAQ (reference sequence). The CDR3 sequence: CASSWEENTEAFF. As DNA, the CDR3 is TGTGCCAGCAGCTGGGAGGAGAACACTGAAGCTTTCTTT. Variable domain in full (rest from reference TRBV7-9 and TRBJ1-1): DTGVSQNPRHKITKRGQNVTFRCDPISEHNRLYWYRQTLGQGPEFLTYFQNEAQLEKSRLLSDRFSAERPKGSFSTLEIQRTEQGDSAMYLCASSWEENTEAFFGQGTRLTVV.

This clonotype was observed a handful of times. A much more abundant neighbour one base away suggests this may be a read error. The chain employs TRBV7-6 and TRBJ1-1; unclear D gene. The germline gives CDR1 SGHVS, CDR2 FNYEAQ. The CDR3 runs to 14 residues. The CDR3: CVSSLVAGDTEAFF. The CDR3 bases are TGTGTCAGCAGCTTAGTGGCCGGCGACACTGAAGCTTTCTTT. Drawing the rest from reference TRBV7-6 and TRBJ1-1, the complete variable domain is GAGVSQSPRYKVTKRGQDVALRCDPISGHVSLYWYRQALGQGPEFLTYFNYEAQQDKSGLPNDRFSAERPEGSISTLTIQRTEQRDSAMYRCVSSLVAGDTEAFFGQGTRLTVV.

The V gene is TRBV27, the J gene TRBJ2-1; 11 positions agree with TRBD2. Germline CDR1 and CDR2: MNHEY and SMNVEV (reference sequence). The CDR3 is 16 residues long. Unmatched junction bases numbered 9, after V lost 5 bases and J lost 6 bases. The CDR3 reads CASSPLSGGAINEQFF. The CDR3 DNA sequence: TGTGCCAGCAGTCCCCTTAGCGGGGGGGCCATCAATGAGCAGTTCTTC.

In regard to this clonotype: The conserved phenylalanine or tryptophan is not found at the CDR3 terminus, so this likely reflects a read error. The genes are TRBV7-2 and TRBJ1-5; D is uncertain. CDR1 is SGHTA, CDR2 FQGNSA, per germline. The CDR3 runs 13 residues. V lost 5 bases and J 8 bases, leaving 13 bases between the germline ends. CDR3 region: CASSPPGFEPQHY. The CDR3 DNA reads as TGTGCCAGCAGCCCCCCGGGGTTTGAGCCCCAGCATTAT.

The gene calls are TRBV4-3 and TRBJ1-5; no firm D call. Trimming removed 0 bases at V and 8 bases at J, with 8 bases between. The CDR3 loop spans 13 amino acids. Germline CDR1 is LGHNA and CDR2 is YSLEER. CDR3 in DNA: TGCGCCAGCAGCCAAGATAGGTGGGAGCCCCAGCATTTT. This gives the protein CASSQDRWEPQHF.

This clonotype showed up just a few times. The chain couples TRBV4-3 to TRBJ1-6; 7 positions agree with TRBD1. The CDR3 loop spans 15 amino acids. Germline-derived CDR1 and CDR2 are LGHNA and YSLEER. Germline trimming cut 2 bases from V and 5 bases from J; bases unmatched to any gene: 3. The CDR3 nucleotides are TGCGCCAGCAGCCAAACGGGACAGAATAATTCACCCCTCCACTTT. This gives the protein CASSQTGQNNSPLHF.

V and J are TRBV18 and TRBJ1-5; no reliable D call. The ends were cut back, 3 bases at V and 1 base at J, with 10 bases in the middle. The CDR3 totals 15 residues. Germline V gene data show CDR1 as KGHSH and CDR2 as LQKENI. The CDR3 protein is CASSPPIGSNQPQHF. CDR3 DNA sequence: TGTGCCAGCTCACCTCCCATCGGGAGCAATCAGCCCCAGCATTTT.

CDR3 region: CASSFSLYTLRGQDSNQPQHF. In nucleotides, the CDR3 is TGTGCCAGCAGTTTTTCGCTTTACACCCTCAGGGGGCAGGATAGCAATCAGCCCCAGCATTTT. The chain combines TRBV28 with TRBJ1-5, with 8 bases identical to TRBD1. CDR3 size: 21 residues. Germline loops: CDR1 MDHEN, CDR2 SYDVKM. The J segment lost 0 bases and the V segment lost 3 bases, leaving 19 bases of the junction unmatched.

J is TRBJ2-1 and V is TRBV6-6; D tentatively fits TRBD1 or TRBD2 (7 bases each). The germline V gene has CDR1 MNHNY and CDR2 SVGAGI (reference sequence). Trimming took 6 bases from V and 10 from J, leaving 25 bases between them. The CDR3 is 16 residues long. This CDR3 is CASSLQGGPVGWEQFF. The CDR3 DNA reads TGTGCCAGCAGCCTCCAGGGGGGGCCGGTGGGGTGGGAGCAGTTCTTC.

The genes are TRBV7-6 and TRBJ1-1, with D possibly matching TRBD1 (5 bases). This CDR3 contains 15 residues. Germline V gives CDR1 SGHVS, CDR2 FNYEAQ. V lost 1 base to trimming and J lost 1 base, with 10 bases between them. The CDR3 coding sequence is TGTGCCAGCAGCTTAGGGATAGGGGAGAACACTGAAGCTTTCTTT. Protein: CASSLGIGENTEAFF.